A single sample gave rise to the 30 T cell receptor beta chains below, sequenced in a study of blood T cell repertoires in COVID-19. Produced via immunoSEQ multiplex PCR; TCRdb's table is partial and in-frame only. In the table there are about 32,000 clones, over 90% of which are singletons. The sequenced sample was peripheral blood. These receptors were obtained from a male donor with active COVID-19.

The chain carries TRBV6-5 and TRBJ1-1; tentatively, D is TRBD1 (5 bases). CDR3 length equals 14 residues. V was clipped by 7 bases and J by 6 bases, with 18 bases between them. CDR1 MNHEY and CDR2 SVGAGI come from the germline V gene. CDR3 residues: CASTRAGGHAEAFF. CDR3 sequence (DNA): TGTGCCAGCACCCGCGCGGGGGGTCACGCTGAAGCTTTCTTT.

The gene calls are TRBV9 and TRBJ1-3, with 7 bases fitting TRBD1. With 2 bases clipped from V and 1 base from J, the junction kept 6 bases outside the gene matches. The germline CDR1 and CDR2 sequences are SGDLS and YYNGEE. CDR3 length: 16 residues. The CDR3 region has the DNA TGTGCCAGCAGCGTCGGGACAGCTGCATCTGGAAACACCATATATTTT. Translated, it gives CASSVGTAASGNTIYF.

The V gene is TRBV4-1, the J gene TRBJ2-6; 9 positions match TRBD1. Germline CDR1 and CDR2: MGHRA and YSYEKL. This CDR3 is 19 amino acids long. The J segment lost 0 bases and the V segment lost 0 bases, leaving 6 bases of the junction unmatched. The DNA of the CDR3 is TGCGCCAGCAGCCAAGATGGGACAGGGTGGGGCTCTGGGGCCAACGTCCTGACTTTC. As protein: CASSQDGTGWGSGANVLTF.

The genes are TRBV5-1 and TRBJ2-3; 7 bases align to TRBD2. The germline V gene encodes CDR1 SGHRS and CDR2 YFSETQ. The V and J ends lost 3 bases and 2 bases, in that order; junction bases with no gene match: 12. The CDR3 is 17 amino acids. The CDR3 loop reads CASSSLAMGGVTDTQYF. CDR3 coding DNA: TGCGCCAGCAGCTCGCTAGCGATGGGAGGGGTCACAGATACGCAGTATTTT.

The chain joins TRBV6-6 to TRBJ1-1, with 7 nucleotides matching TRBD1. With 6 bases clipped from V and 1 base from J, the junction kept 5 bases outside the gene matches. Per the germline V gene, CDR1 is MNHNY and CDR2 is SVGAGI (reference sequence). The CDR3 spans 14 residues. The CDR3 region is CASSLTGTNTEAFF. The CDR3 DNA follows: TGTGCCAGCAGCTTGACAGGGACGAACACTGAAGCTTTCTTT.

This rearrangement joins TRBV30 to TRBJ2-2, with D possibly being TRBD2 (7 bases). Germline CDR1 GTSNPN, CDR2 SVGIG (reference sequence). V dropped 2 bases and J dropped 9 bases, with 19 bases sitting between them. This CDR3 comprises 15 residues. The DNA for the CDR3 is TGTGCCTGGAGTTTCACGAACACGGGGGGCCGGGAGCTGTTTTTT. This codes for CAWSFTNTGGRELFF.

Concerning this clone: The junction does not match germline at one end; this may be a read error. The chain recombines TRBV19 with TRBJ2-6, with 7 bases identical to TRBD1. This CDR3 spans 17 amino acids. Germline CDR1 is LNHDA and CDR2 is SQIVND (reference sequence). The CDR3 DNA reads as TGTGTCAGTAGCCAGACAGGGAGTCTCTCTGGGGCCAACGTCCTGACTTTC. Translated: CVSSQTGSLSGANVLTF. Drawing the rest from reference TRBV19 and TRBJ2-6, the complete variable domain is DGGITQSPKYLFRKEGQNVTLSCEQNLNHDAMYWYRQDPGQGLRLIYYSQIVNDFQKGDIAEGYSVSREKKESFPLTVTSAQKNPTAFYLCVSSQTGSLSGANVLTFGAGSRLTVL.

The chain employs TRBV29-1 and TRBJ1-2; TRBD1 is a possible D gene (6 bases). CDR1 is SQVTM and CDR2 is ANQGSEA in the germline V gene. The CDR3 covers 13 residues. V gave up 7 bases and J gave up 3 bases, with 15 bases separating them. CDR3 sequence: CSASTGTDYGYTF. CDR3 sequence (DNA): TGCAGCGCTTCAACAGGGACGGACTATGGCTACACCTTC.

The V and J genes are TRBV27 and TRBJ1-5; 8 positions agree with TRBD1. Per germline, CDR1 MNHEY and CDR2 SMNVEV (reference sequence). The CDR3 sequence is 13 residues long. With 4 bases clipped from V and 7 bases from J, the junction kept 3 bases outside the gene matches. The DNA for the CDR3 is TGTGCCAGCAGTTCGACAGGGGAACAGCCCCAGCATTTT. It is translated as CASSSTGEQPQHF.

The CDR3 sequence: CASSLSTSGSQETQYF. In nucleotides, the CDR3 is TGCGCCAGCAGCCTCTCTACTAGCGGCTCACAAGAGACCCAGTACTTC. The V and J genes are TRBV10-2 and TRBJ2-5; 8 nucleotides match TRBD2. This CDR3 contains 16 residues. The ends lost 6 bases at V and 2 bases at J; junction bases unmatched: 11. The germline CDR1 and CDR2 sequences are WSHSY and SAAADI.

This clone was seen just once. The rearrangement joins TRBV19 to TRBJ2-2; D not certain. CDR1 and CDR2 (germline): LNHDA, SQIVND (reference sequence). The CDR3 loop spans 11 amino acids. The V end was cut by 7 bases, the J end by 7 bases, with 7 bases between. CDR3 DNA sequence: TGTGCCAGTACCACGGTCGGGGAGCTGTTTTTT. Translating it yields CASTTVGELFF.

This clone turned up a few times. This rearrangement joins TRBV19 to TRBJ2-1, with a weak D call TRBD1 (8 bases). The CDR3 totals 18 residues. Germline CDR1 and CDR2: LNHDA and SQIVND (reference sequence). Trimming cost V 1 base and J 2 bases, with 18 bases left between them. The CDR3 sequence: CASSIGQGRGNPYNEQFF. In nucleotides, the CDR3 is TGTGCCAGTAGTATAGGACAGGGGAGGGGAAATCCCTACAATGAGCAGTTCTTC.

The V gene is TRBV6-2 or TRBV6-3, the J gene TRBJ1-5; D is undetermined. This CDR3 is built from 15 residues. Germline values: CDR1 MNHEY, CDR2 SVGEGT. V gave up 4 bases and J gave up 0 bases, with 10 bases separating them. CDR3 protein: CASSLLSGSNQPQHF. The CDR3 bases are TGTGCCAGCAGTTTACTAAGTGGTAGCAATCAGCCCCAGCATTTT.

This rearrangement joins TRBV5-6 to TRBJ1-2; weak D call: TRBD1 (5 bases). V gave up 0 bases and J gave up 1 base, with 22 bases separating them. Germline CDR1 is SGHDT and CDR2 is YYEEEE. The CDR3 consists of 19 residues. CDR3 in amino acids: CASSLAWTLGEVFNYGYTF. CDR3 nucleotide sequence: TGTGCCAGCAGCTTGGCGTGGACGTTGGGGGAGGTTTTTAACTATGGCTACACCTTC.

This clone was seen a single time. The chain combines TRBV6-2 or TRBV6-3 with TRBJ2-3, with TRBD1 matching 12 bases. Germline V gene lookup returns CDR1 MNHEY and CDR2 SVGEGT. J gave up 4 bases and V 2 bases, and 1 base lay outside the gene matches. There are 15 residues in the CDR3. CDR3 amino acids: CASSYGTGGADTQYF. For the CDR3, the DNA is TGTGCCAGCAGTTACGGGACAGGGGGCGCAGATACGCAGTATTTT.

The gene calls are TRBV18 and TRBJ2-7; 9 bases are shared with TRBD2. The CDR3 runs 19 residues. V was pared by 0 bases and J by 0 bases, with 12 bases of the junction left unmatched. Germline CDR1 and CDR2: KGHSH and LQKENI. In DNA, the CDR3 is TGTGCCAGCTCACCACCGGGTAGCCTAGCGGGGAGATACTCCTACGAGCAGTACTTC. Encoded protein: CASSPPGSLAGRYSYEQYF.

CDR3 DNA sequence: TGTGCCAGCAGCTTGAGAAGGGGGAGGAACACTGAAGCTTTCTTT. As protein: CASSLRRGRNTEAFF. V gene TRBV5-4 combines with J gene TRBJ1-1; maybe TRBD1 (6 bases). The germline V and J ends were trimmed by 1 base and 1 base, with 11 bases remaining between them. Germline V gene lookup returns CDR1 SGHNT and CDR2 YYREEE (reference sequence). CDR3 length: 15 residues.

The chain recombines TRBV3-1 (or the pseudogene TRBV3-2) with TRBJ2-1; tentative D call: TRBD2 (6 bases). Germline V gives CDR1 LGHDT, CDR2 YNNKEL (reference sequence). The CDR3 runs to 16 residues. Trimming pared 1 base from V and 4 bases from J, leaving 14 bases between. This CDR3 reads CASSQVGRSFYNEQFF. The CDR3 DNA sequence: TGTGCCAGCAGCCAAGTCGGGAGATCCTTTTACAATGAGCAGTTCTTC.

The chain couples TRBV7-2 to TRBJ2-2; D gene ambiguous. This CDR3 has 12 residues. Germline CDR1 and CDR2: SGHTA and FQGNSA. V lost 5 bases and J lost 1, with 2 bases in between. The CDR3 coding sequence is TGTGCCAGCAGCCGGAACACCGGGGAGCTGTTTTTT. Protein: CASSRNTGELFF.

The rearrangement uses TRBV5-1 and TRBJ2-1; TRBD1 might be the D (6 bases). Germline CDR1 and CDR2: SGHRS and YFSETQ. The CDR3 is made up of 12 amino acids. Trimming removed 4 bases at V and 10 bases at J, with 12 bases between. CDR3 DNA: TGCGCCAGCAGCCACGCAGGGGAGGAGCAGTTCTTC. It is translated as CASSHAGEEQFF.

The chain uses TRBV4-1 and TRBJ2-7; TRBD1 matches 8 bases. Germline values: CDR1 MGHRA, CDR2 YSYEKL. After removal of 5 bases from V and 3 bases from J, the junction contained 9 bases not matched to a gene. The CDR3 has 15 amino acids. The CDR3 here is CASSESGTGDYEQYF. The CDR3 DNA sequence: TGCGCCAGCAGCGAATCCGGGACAGGAGACTACGAGCAGTACTTC.

This clone was seen once. This sequence joins TRBV5-5 and TRBJ2-3; 10 bases are a match to TRBD2. V lost 5 bases to trimming and J lost 5 bases; unmatched junction nucleotides: 14. This CDR3 has 17 residues. CDR1 and CDR2 from the germline V gene are SGHKS and YYEKEE (reference sequence). CDR3 region: CASSARVTSGDRDTQYF. DNA of the CDR3: TGTGCCAGCAGTGCCCGTGTTACTAGCGGGGATAGAGATACGCAGTATTTT.

This chain links TRBV29-1 with TRBJ2-3; 12 bases fit TRBD2. CDR1 is SQVTM and CDR2 is ANQGSEA in the germline V gene. The CDR3 length is 17 residues. Unmatched junction bases numbered 10, after V lost 6 bases and J lost 0 bases. The CDR3 sequence: CSVSLAGGLESTDTQYF. The CDR3 nucleotides read TGCAGCGTGTCACTAGCGGGGGGACTCGAAAGCACAGATACGCAGTATTTT.

The chain recombines TRBV4-3 with TRBJ2-4; 7 nucleotides align to TRBD2. Per germline, CDR1 LGHNA and CDR2 YSLEER. With V trimmed by 1 base and J by 10 bases, 10 bases remained unmatched. The CDR3 is made up of 15 amino acids. CDR3 residues: CASSQGEAGVAIQYF. In DNA, the CDR3 is TGCGCCAGCAGCCAAGGGGAGGCGGGGGTGGCAATTCAGTACTTC.

The chain recombines TRBV7-3 with TRBJ2-3, with a weak D call TRBD1 (6 bases). This CDR3 has 14 amino acids. V was clipped by 5 bases and J by 2 bases, with 11 bases between them. CDR1 and CDR2 from the germline V gene are SGHTA and FQGTGA. This CDR3 reads CASSGGDHTDTQYF. CDR3 nucleotide sequence: TGTGCCAGCAGCGGGGGCGACCACACAGATACGCAGTATTTT.

The V gene is TRBV6-5, the J gene TRBJ1-1; TRBD1 matches 8 bases. V was pared by 6 bases and J by 4 bases, with 7 bases of the junction left unmatched. Germline V gene data show CDR1 as MNHEY and CDR2 as SVGAGI. The length of the CDR3 is 14 residues. The CDR3 is CASRTTGVGTEAFF. The CDR3 coding sequence is TGTGCCAGCAGGACGACAGGGGTCGGCACTGAAGCTTTCTTT.

The chain joins TRBV7-9 to TRBJ1-5; weak D call: TRBD1 (5 bases). CDR1 is SEHNR, CDR2 FQNEAQ, per germline (reference sequence). V lost 3 bases to trimming and J lost 7 bases, with 13 bases between them. CDR3 length: 14 residues. CDR3 sequence: CASSFGQGGQPQHF. Here the CDR3 DNA reads TGTGCCAGCAGCTTCGGCCAGGGAGGACAGCCCCAGCATTTT.

The rearrangement links TRBV19 to TRBJ1-4; D is possibly TRBD1 (6 bases). V lost 4 bases and J lost 4, with 10 bases in between. This CDR3 comprises 14 residues. The germline V gene encodes CDR1 LNHDA and CDR2 SQIVND (reference sequence). CDR3 sequence reads: CASSTTGYNEKLFF. In DNA, the CDR3 is TGTGCCAGTAGTACTACAGGGTATAATGAAAAACTGTTTTTT. Full variable domain (remainder filled in from reference TRBV19 and TRBJ1-4): DGGITQSPKYLFRKEGQNVTLSCEQNLNHDAMYWYRQDPGQGLRLIYYSQIVNDFQKGDIAEGYSVSREKKESFPLTVTSAQKNPTAFYLCASSTTGYNEKLFFGSGTQLSVL.

The chain uses TRBV9 and TRBJ1-6; D remains ambiguous. Germline CDR1 is SGDLS and CDR2 is YYNGEE. This CDR3 contains 12 residues. The V end lost 3 bases, the J end lost 14 bases, and 12 bases lay between the germline ends. The CDR3 nucleotides are TGTGCCAGCAGCGGTACACACCTCACCCTCCACTTT. Translated, it gives CASSGTHLTLHF.

The chain carries TRBV5-1 and TRBJ1-2, with D hard to call. CDR1 is SGHRS and CDR2 is YFSETQ in the germline V gene. V was cut by 4 bases and J by 1 base, with 8 bases left in between. This CDR3 is 13 amino acids long. CDR3 in amino acids: CASSLTYNYGYTF. DNA of the CDR3: TGCGCCAGCAGCCTGACATATAACTATGGCTACACCTTC.